This is a list of T cell receptor beta chains from one sample in a study of technical replicates of blood from a few donors. The method was immunoSEQ multiplex PCR; TCRdb's version includes in-frame clones alone and lacks a portion of them. Here the sample spans approximately 90,000 clones, about 96% being singletons. Input material: T cells isolated from PBMCs. The receptors shown here come from a human donor in good health. Each CDR3 is given without its conserved first and last residue. The order of the fields is J gene, D gene, V gene, CDR3 protein. A D gene is named only where the DNA matches it firmly.

>TRBJ1-2|NA|TRBV28
ASSFSGVDGYT
>TRBJ2-1|NA|TRBV7-6
ASSLQAGRYNEQF
>TRBJ1-6|NA|TRBV6-5
ASRISDGPLH
>TRBJ2-7|TRBD1|TRBV7-9
ASSFETGVNYEQY
>TRBJ1-5|NA|TRBV6-1
ASSELSSAPQH
>TRBJ2-1|TRBD2|TRBV10-1
ASSELGLGYNEQF
>TRBJ2-7|TRBD2|TRBV9
ASSLQRGGHEQY
>TRBJ2-1|NA|TRBV4-1
ASSQQGYEQF
>TRBJ1-1|TRBD1|TRBV6-1
ASSDLAGQGSTEAF
>TRBJ2-3|TRBD2|TRBV28
ASMGGTSTDTQY
>TRBJ1-2|TRBD1|TRBV6-6
ASMIRTGPTGNGYT
>TRBJ1-5|NA|TRBV19
ASSALGGSNQPQH
>TRBJ1-5|NA|TRBV12-5
ASGPTGSQPQH
>TRBJ2-2|TRBD2|TRBV5-1
ASSLEMGLAGDPGELF
>TRBJ1-5|TRBD1|TRBV5-4
ASSPGTGSNQPQH
>TRBJ2-7|NA|TRBV2
ASKLDRSSYEQY
>TRBJ2-2|TRBD1|TRBV9
ASSGGQGRAGELF
>TRBJ2-7|TRBD2|TRBV10-1
ASSEPGGEPTEEQY
>TRBJ1-5|TRBD1|TRBV23-1
ASSPTEGQGSNQPQH
>TRBJ2-6|NA|TRBV4-2
ASSQEILVQGFSGANVLT
>TRBJ2-1|NA|TRBV5-5
ASSPPLVARNEQF
>TRBJ1-2|NA|TRBV14
ASSQDRLNYGYT
>TRBJ1-3|NA|TRBV28
ATKDFVSGNTIY
>TRBJ1-4|TRBD1|TRBV7-6
ASSTRTGHEKLF
>TRBJ1-6|NA|TRBV30
AWRRRGYAYSIISPLH
>TRBJ2-5|NA|TRBV2
ASSEFSLVSETQY
>TRBJ2-7|NA|TRBV5-4
ASSLAGQTYEQY
>TRBJ2-1|TRBD2|TRBV5-1
ASSSPGLAGYSYNEQF
>TRBJ1-1|TRBD1|TRBV4-1
ASSPFHPQGARTEAF
>TRBJ2-1|NA|TRBV19
ASSMEALDYNEQF
>TRBJ1-5|NA|TRBV4-1
ASSRPGNQPQH
>TRBJ2-1|TRBD2|TRBV7-9
ASSSLAGGLINEQF
>TRBJ1-1|NA|TRBV30
AWRVQEGALKAF
>TRBJ2-3|TRBD2|TRBV2
ASSGLAGGTDTQY
>TRBJ2-7|TRBD2|TRBV7-6
ASSPPLSGSVHEQY
>TRBJ1-5|NA|TRBV6-1
ASSGPWGGRQPQH
>TRBJ1-1|NA|TRBV5-6
ASSLSGRGTTEAF
>TRBJ2-1|NA|TRBV6-5
ASSYVKGVHEQF
>TRBJ2-5|NA|TRBV7-6
ASSSRTEYQETQY
>TRBJ2-1|TRBD2|TRBV9
ASSAYTGTNNEQF
>TRBJ2-1|NA|TRBV27
ASSLDGGYSYNEQF
>TRBJ2-7|NA|TRBV27
ASSLGLGGYEQY
>TRBJ1-2|NA|TRBV25-1
ASSEGGYGYT
>TRBJ2-3|TRBD1|TRBV28
ASSPDREDTDTQY
>TRBJ2-5|TRBD1|TRBV5-1
ASSSYPRTGFSKETQY